Each of the 6 T cell receptor beta chains below was sequenced from the same sample in a study of OX40 agonist ivuxolimab in advanced cancers. Libraries were prepared by immunoSEQ multiplex PCR; TCRdb keeps only in-frame clonotypes and omits some of them. The sample records under 70,000 clones, roughly 90% being singletons. This specimen consisted of CD4+ or CD8+ T cells sorted from blood, obtained in a trial of the OX40 agonist ivuxolimab. The receptors were sampled from an adult with an advanced solid tumor such as melanoma, head and neck, liver or kidney cancer.

V and J are TRBV5-1 and TRBJ2-2; D not resolved. Germline CDR1 is SGHRS and CDR2 is YFSETQ. V shed 5 bases and J shed 3 bases, with 5 bases lying between them. CDR3 length: 12 residues. The CDR3 DNA follows: TGCGCCAGCAGTATTGACACCGGGGAGCTGTTTTTT. It specifies CASSIDTGELFF. The variable domain in full, with the rest retrieved from reference TRBV5-1 and TRBJ2-2, is KAGVTQTPRYLIKTRGQQVTLSCSPISGHRSVSWYQQTPGQGLQFLFEYFSETQRNKGNFPGRFSGRQFSNSRSEMNVSTLELGDSALYLCASSIDTGELFFGEGSRLTVL.

This chain's CDR3 is CASSQDSAVNSPLHF. Here the CDR3 DNA reads TGCGCCAGCAGCCAAGATTCGGCGGTGAATTCACCCCTCCACTTT. The chain has TRBV4-1 and TRBJ1-6; no clear D gene. Trimming stripped 0 bases from V and 7 bases from J, with 10 bases between. Germline CDR1 is MGHRA and CDR2 is YSYEKL. The CDR3 has 15 residues.

The chain recombines TRBV28 with TRBJ2-1, with D tentatively TRBD1 (6 bases). Trimming shortened V by 1 base and J by 12 bases, and 13 bases separated the two germline ends. This CDR3 contains 13 residues. Germline V gene lookup returns CDR1 MDHEN and CDR2 SYDVKM. CDR3 loop: CASSLLGQGGQFF. The CDR3 bases are TGTGCCAGCAGTTTATTGGGGCAAGGGGGGCAGTTCTTC.

The chain carries TRBV19 and TRBJ2-3; no firm D call. Germline loops: CDR1 LNHDA, CDR2 SQIVND (reference sequence). The CDR3 contains 12 residues. Between the trimmed V and J ends, which lost 3 bases and 4 bases, there was a span of 5 bases. The CDR3 loop is CASSMIADTQYF. The CDR3 nucleotides read TGTGCCAGTAGTATGATCGCAGATACGCAGTATTTT.

This clone appeared a few times. The rearrangement links TRBV18 to TRBJ1-1; no clear D. CDR3 length equals 14 residues. Deletions cut 6 bases from V and 6 bases from J, with 17 bases between. The germline CDR1 and CDR2 sequences are KGHSH and LQKENI. The CDR3 bases are TGTGCCAGCTCGCCGCCGGAGGGCAAGGCTGAAGCTTTCTTT. Translating gives CASSPPEGKAEAFF.

The chain links TRBV2 to TRBJ2-7, with 7 bases lining up with TRBD2. V lost 6 bases, J lost 6 bases, and 11 bases stayed unmatched. This CDR3 region has 14 residues. Germline assignment: CDR1 SNHLY and CDR2 FYNNEI. CDR3 sequence: CASRRSGLVVEQYF. CDR3 DNA sequence: TGTGCCAGCAGGAGAAGTGGACTAGTCGTCGAGCAGTACTTC.